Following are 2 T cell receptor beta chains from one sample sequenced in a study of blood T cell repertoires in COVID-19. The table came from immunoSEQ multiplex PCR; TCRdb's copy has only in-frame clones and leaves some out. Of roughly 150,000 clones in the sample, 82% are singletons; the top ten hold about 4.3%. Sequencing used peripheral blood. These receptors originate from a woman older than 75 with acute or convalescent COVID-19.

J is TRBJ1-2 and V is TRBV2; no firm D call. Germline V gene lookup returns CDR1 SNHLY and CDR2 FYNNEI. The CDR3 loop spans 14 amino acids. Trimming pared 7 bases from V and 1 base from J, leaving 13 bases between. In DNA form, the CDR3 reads TGTGCCAGCACTGGTGTTCGGGTTAACTATGGCTACACCTTC. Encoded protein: CASTGVRVNYGYTF.

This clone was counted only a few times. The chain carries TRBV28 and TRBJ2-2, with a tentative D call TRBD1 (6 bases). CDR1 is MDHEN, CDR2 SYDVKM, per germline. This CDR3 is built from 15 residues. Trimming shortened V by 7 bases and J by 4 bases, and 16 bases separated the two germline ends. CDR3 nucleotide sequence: TGTGCCAGCACTTGGCAGGGGCAAATCACCGGGGAGCTGTTTTTT. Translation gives CASTWQGQITGELFF.